The 26 T cell receptor beta chains given below trace back to one sample, sequenced in a study of cytomegalovirus exposure and HLA in healthy donors. The PCR ran on 60 Vbeta and 13 Jbeta primers. TCRdb's table, derived via immunoSEQ multiplex PCR, lists solely in-frame clones and lacks some. The table lists around 160,000 clones, around 83% of them singletons. Source material: PBMCs. The receptor source for this set is a male donor in good health and CMV-seropositive.

V usage is TRBV27 and J usage is TRBJ1-4, with D perhaps TRBD1 (5 bases). Trimming stripped 6 bases from V and 4 bases from J, with 12 bases between. This CDR3 contains 14 residues. The germline gives CDR1 MNHEY, CDR2 SMNVEV (reference sequence). This CDR3 is CASRGGVVNEKLFF. The DNA of the CDR3 is TGTGCCAGCAGGGGGGGGGTAGTTAATGAAAAACTGTTTTTT.

The rearrangement links TRBV2 to TRBJ1-1; 8 bases line up with TRBD1. Germline CDR1 and CDR2: SNHLY and FYNNEI. The trim removed 6 bases at V and 1 base at J, leaving 13 bases unmatched. This CDR3 has 17 amino acids. The CDR3 DNA sequence: TGTGCCAGCAGCCTCTTTGGTCAGGGGGCTTCGAACACTGAAGCTTTCTTT. Its translation is CASSLFGQGASNTEAFF.

The sample holds a few counts of this clone. The V and J genes are TRBV6-1 and TRBJ1-2; 8 bases are shared with TRBD1. With V trimmed by 4 bases and J by 4 bases, 2 bases remained unmatched. This CDR3 has 13 residues. The germline gives CDR1 MNHNS, CDR2 SASEGT. The CDR3 loop is CASSVGQGYGYTF. The CDR3 coding sequence is TGTGCCAGCAGTGTCGGACAGGGCTATGGCTACACCTTC.

This chain connects TRBV7-2 to TRBJ2-7; 9 bases match TRBD1. Germline CDR1 SGHTA, CDR2 FQGNSA. The CDR3 has 16 amino acids. The V gene end was trimmed by 2 bases and the J gene end by 4 bases; junction bases not matched to a gene: 9. Here the CDR3 reads CASSLRDRALGYEQYF. Here the CDR3 DNA reads TGTGCCAGCAGCTTAAGGGACAGGGCCCTTGGGTACGAGCAGTACTTC. Together with reference TRBV7-2 and TRBJ2-7, the CDR3 gives the full variable domain: GAGVSQSPSNKVTEKGKDVELRCDPISGHTALYWYRQSLGQGLEFLIYFQGNSAPDKSGLPSDRFSAERTGGSVSTLTIQRTQQEDSAVYLCASSLRDRALGYEQYFGPGTRLTVT.

The J gene is TRBJ1-2, the V gene TRBV7-2; TRBD1 agrees at 7 bases. The CDR3 is 15 residues long. The trim removed 1 base at V and 0 bases at J, leaving 2 bases unmatched. Germline CDR1 is SGHTA and CDR2 is FQGNSA. DNA for the CDR3: TGTGCCAGCAGCTTAGTGCAGGGGGCTAACTATGGCTACACCTTC. Protein sequence: CASSLVQGANYGYTF.

The rearrangement links TRBV4-1 to TRBJ2-7; 7 nucleotides agree with TRBD1. Germline V gene sequence: CDR1 MGHRA, CDR2 YSYEKL. The V and J ends lost 4 bases and 4 bases, in that order; junction bases with no gene match: 13. The CDR3 sequence is 16 residues long. The CDR3 DNA reads as TGCGCCAGCAGCCGTACACAGGGGCTGGCCGGGTACGAGCAGTACTTC. Translating gives CASSRTQGLAGYEQYF.

V gene TRBV30 combines with J gene TRBJ1-1, with 8 bases fitting TRBD1. The CDR3 extends over 11 amino acids. The V gene end was trimmed by 4 bases and the J gene end by 10 bases; junction bases not matched to a gene: 5. CDR1 is GTSNPN, CDR2 SVGIG, per germline (reference sequence). The CDR3 DNA follows: TGTGCCTGGATGCTCGACAGGGGAGCTTTCTTT. Its translation: CAWMLDRGAFF.

As regards this clone: The same CDR3 can be traced to other DNA sequences in this sample. V and J are TRBV10-1 and TRBJ1-4; the D is unclear. V lost 3 bases, J lost 0 bases, and 5 bases lay in between. CDR3 length: 14 residues. The V gene's germline CDR1 is WNHNN and CDR2 SYGVQD (reference sequence). CDR3 protein: CASSDGSTNEKLFF. The CDR3 DNA is TGCGCCAGCAGTGACGGGTCAACTAATGAAAAACTGTTTTTT.

This clone was picked up a small number of times. This chain connects TRBV10-3 to TRBJ1-6; 8 bases line up with TRBD1. Per the germline V gene, CDR1 is ENHRY and CDR2 is SYGVKD. Trimming removed 6 bases from V and 7 bases from J; junction bases left unmatched: 8. CDR3 length: 15 amino acids. CDR3 loop: CAIREEDRANSPLHF. As DNA, the CDR3 is TGTGCCATCAGAGAAGAGGACAGGGCAAATTCACCCCTCCACTTT.

This clone has a single count. The chain recombines TRBV19 with TRBJ1-3, with no clear D. Germline V gene sequence: CDR1 LNHDA, CDR2 SQIVND (reference sequence). V was shortened by 3 bases and J by 2 bases, with 2 bases between the two germline ends. This CDR3 is 12 amino acids long. Here the CDR3 reads CASSITGNTIYF. The CDR3 region has the DNA TGTGCCAGTAGTATCACTGGAAACACCATATATTTT.

J is TRBJ2-3 and V is TRBV5-1; TRBD1 agrees at 7 bases. Trimming removed 4 bases from V and 1 base from J; junction bases left unmatched: 9. Looked up from germline, CDR1 is SGHRS and CDR2 is YFSETQ. CDR3 length equals 16 residues. The CDR3 reads CASSIRQGGRTDTQYF. CDR3 nucleotide sequence: TGCGCCAGCAGCATCCGACAGGGCGGACGCACAGATACGCAGTATTTT. The complete variable domain, with remaining parts taken from reference TRBV5-1 and TRBJ2-3, reads KAGVTQTPRYLIKTRGQQVTLSCSPISGHRSVSWYQQTPGQGLQFLFEYFSETQRNKGNFPGRFSGRQFSNSRSEMNVSTLELGDSALYLCASSIRQGGRTDTQYFGPGTRLTVL.

The V and J genes are TRBV9 and TRBJ1-4, with TRBD1 as a possible D gene (5 bases). CDR3 length: 15 residues. V was clipped by 0 bases and J by 8 bases, with 14 bases between them. Germline lookup yields CDR1 SGDLS and CDR2 YYNGEE. The CDR3 nucleotides are TGTGCCAGCAGCGTAGGCGGGACTGGTCGAGAAAAACTGTTTTTT. It codes for CASSVGGTGREKLFF. Looking up the rest from reference TRBV9 and TRBJ1-4 gives the full variable domain: DSGVTQTPKHLITATGQRVTLRCSPRSGDLSVYWYQQSLDQGLQFLIQYYNGEERAKGNILERFSAQQFPDLHSELNLSSLELGDSALYFCASSVGGTGREKLFFGSGTQLSVL.

The chain couples TRBV18 to TRBJ2-2; no clear D. Germline V gene sequence: CDR1 KGHSH, CDR2 LQKENI. V lost 5 bases to trimming and J lost 1 base, with 8 bases between them. This CDR3 comprises 14 residues. The CDR3 here is CASSLQKNTGELFF. CDR3 DNA sequence: TGTGCCAGCTCATTGCAGAAGAACACCGGGGAGCTGTTTTTT.

This chain joins TRBV5-4 and TRBJ2-5; TRBD2 aligns across 11 bases. V lost 4 bases and J lost 10; bases outside the gene matches: 12. Germline V lookup: CDR1 SGHNT, CDR2 YYREEE (reference sequence). CDR3 length: 15 amino acids. The DNA of the CDR3 is TGTGCCAGCAGCCCGTCTAGCGGGGGGCCTAGGGGCCAGTACTTC. Protein sequence: CASSPSSGGPRGQYF.

This clone came up once. This chain uses TRBV12-5 with TRBJ2-2; TRBD1 matches 8 bases. The ends lost 1 base at V and 7 bases at J; junction bases unmatched: 5. Germline CDR1 and CDR2: LGHNT and FRNRAP. The CDR3 runs 15 residues. In DNA form, the CDR3 reads TGTGCTAGTGGTTTGGGAGACAGGGGCAACGGGGAGCTGTTTTTT. Encoded protein: CASGLGDRGNGELFF.

This chain joins TRBV4-1 and TRBJ2-7; maybe TRBD2 (5 bases). Trimming left V 3 bases short and J 4 bases short, with 19 bases between. Germline V lookup: CDR1 MGHRA, CDR2 YSYEKL. The CDR3 is 16 amino acids. CDR3: CASSHEEAQPTYEQYF. In DNA, the CDR3 is TGCGCCAGCAGCCACGAGGAGGCCCAGCCGACTTACGAGCAGTACTTC.

V and J are TRBV5-1 and TRBJ1-2; TRBD1 matches at 7 bases. The V and J ends lost 3 bases and 6 bases, in that order; junction bases with no gene match: 5. Germline V CDR1 and CDR2: SGHRS, YFSETQ. The CDR3 totals 13 residues. CDR3 bases: TGCGCCAGCAGCTACAGGGGTGCGGATGGCTACACCTTC. This encodes CASSYRGADGYTF.

This chain joins TRBV5-1 and TRBJ2-3, with D uncertain. CDR3 length: 13 amino acids. Germline V gives CDR1 SGHRS, CDR2 YFSETQ. Trimming cost V 4 bases and J 5 bases, with 11 bases left between them. The CDR3 loop reads CASSLHSQDTQYF. In DNA form, the CDR3 reads TGCGCCAGCAGCCTCCACTCCCAAGATACGCAGTATTTT.

This chain connects TRBV2 to TRBJ2-5; 9 bases are shared with TRBD2. The J segment lost 8 bases and the V segment lost 4 bases, leaving 8 bases of the junction unmatched. The CDR3 consists of 14 residues. Germline CDR1 is SNHLY and CDR2 is FYNNEI. CDR3 residues: CASSGLAASSTQYF. As DNA, the CDR3 is TGTGCCAGCAGTGGACTAGCGGCGTCATCCACCCAGTACTTC.

The chain combines TRBV5-6 with TRBJ2-3, with D tentatively TRBD1 (5 bases). The germline V and J ends were trimmed by 4 bases and 4 bases, with 10 bases remaining between them. CDR1 and CDR2 from the germline V gene are SGHDT and YYEEEE. The CDR3 totals 13 residues. CDR3 nucleotides: TGTGCCAGCAGCGAAGCAGGGCCAGATACGCAGTATTTT. Its translation: CASSEAGPDTQYF.

The rearrangement links TRBV5-4 to TRBJ2-5, with 12 bases that match TRBD2. The germline CDR1 and CDR2 sequences are SGHNT and YYREEE (reference sequence). V lost 3 bases to trimming and J lost 5 bases; unmatched junction nucleotides: 8. The CDR3 has 16 amino acids. Written as DNA, the CDR3 is TGTGCCAGCAGCTCCGCAGGACTAGCGGGAATGGAGACCCAGTACTTC. This encodes CASSSAGLAGMETQYF.

Of note for this clone: At one end the junction does not follow the germline gene, possibly because of a read error. V gene TRBV27 combines with J gene TRBJ2-6; D perhaps matches TRBD1 (5 bases). Germline V gene data show CDR1 as MNHEY and CDR2 as SMNVEV (reference sequence). The CDR3 sequence is 14 residues long. CDR3 sequence: CASVGVTGANGLTF. The CDR3 DNA is TGTGCCAGCGTCGGCGTGACTGGGGCCAACGGCCTGACTTTC.

This clone was seen only a few times. The chain recombines TRBV28 with TRBJ2-1; 7 bases line up with TRBD2. V lost 7 bases and J lost 15; bases outside the gene matches: 24. CDR1 and CDR2 (germline): MDHEN, SYDVKM. The CDR3 spans 16 residues. The CDR3 DNA reads as TGTGCCAGCATAACCGCCTTTGGAGGGAGGGCCTATATTCCGTTCTTC. It is translated as CASITAFGGRAYIPFF.

The J gene is TRBJ2-2, the V gene TRBV10-3; a possible D gene is TRBD1 (7 bases). CDR3 length: 15 residues. Germline CDR1 is ENHRY and CDR2 is SYGVKD. V was pared by 6 bases and J by 5 bases, with 16 bases between. For the CDR3, the DNA is TGTGCCATCAGCCTGCGGGACAGAGAAACCGGGGAGCTGTTTTTT. Amino acids: CAISLRDRETGELFF.

The chain carries TRBV7-9 and TRBJ1-1, with D uncertain. The CDR3 extends over 13 amino acids. V gave up 3 bases and J gave up 2 bases, with 7 bases separating them. CDR1 is SEHNR and CDR2 is FQNEAQ in the germline V gene (reference sequence). The CDR3 here is CASSFGSNTEAFF. As DNA, the CDR3 is TGTGCCAGCAGCTTCGGGTCCAACACTGAAGCTTTCTTT.

The V call is TRBV27, the J call TRBJ2-1; 7 nucleotides agree with TRBD2. The CDR3 totals 15 residues. The V gene's germline CDR1 is MNHEY and CDR2 SMNVEV (reference sequence). V shed 6 bases and J 5 bases; nucleotides not matched to a gene: 10. CDR3 coding DNA: TGTGCCAGCAGAGGATGGGCTAGCGGTCACAATGAGCAGTTCTTC. Encoded protein: CASRGWASGHNEQFF.